Listed below are T cell receptor beta chains from one sample, sequenced in a study. TCRdb fed the RT-PCR reads into MiXCR, producing one record per CDR3 protein. The data contain about 680,000 distinct CDR3 sequences, about 14% of them singletons. Sequenced sample: memory CD4+ T cells from blood. The receptors stem from a female donor in good health, serving as a healthy control. CDR3s include the opening cysteine and the closing phenylalanine or tryptophan. Fields, in order: CDR3 length, J gene, D gene, V gene, clone size, CDR3 protein, CDR3 DNA. D genes are given only for firm matches. The size entry is marked missing in some rows and otherwise reads once, few, many or a size class.

>17|TRBJ2-1|TRBD2|TRBV4-3|.
CASSQGGLVGSYNEQFF
TGCGCCAGCAGCCAAGGGGGACTAGTCGGCTCCTACAATGAGCAGTTCTTC
>16|TRBJ2-5|.|TRBV6-5|few
CASSYSGRDLQETQYF
TGTGCCAGCAGTTACTCGGGCCGGGATCTCCAAGAGACCCAGTACTTC
>12|TRBJ1-2|.|TRBV7-2|few
CASTLMGAGYTF
TGTGCCAGCACCCTCATGGGGGCTGGCTACACCTTC
>14|TRBJ2-5|.|TRBV29-1|many
CSVFGGHLRETQYF
TGCAGCGTTTTTGGCGGACATTTAAGGGAGACCCAGTACTTC
>16|TRBJ2-1|.|TRBV20-1|few
CSARERQGLSYNEQFF
TGCAGTGCTAGAGAGCGACAGGGACTCTCCTACAATGAGCAGTTCTTC
>16|TRBJ2-3|.|TRBV7-8|.
CASSSRREGGTDTQYF
TGTGCCAGCAGCTCGAGGAGGGAGGGGGGCACAGATACGCAGTATTTT
>13|TRBJ2-5|.|TRBV28|few
CASSPGGVETQYF
TGTGCCAGCAGTCCCGGGGGCGTGGAGACCCAGTACTTC
>15|TRBJ1-4|.|TRBV7-2|.
CASSLGGPDLTGLFF
TGTGCCAGCAGCTTAGGTGGTCCCGACCTAACAGGACTGTTTTTT
>11|TRBJ2-5|.|TRBV5-1|.
CASRLSRSWYF
TGCGCCAGCAGACTCTCCCGCAGTTGGTACTTC
>14|TRBJ2-7|.|TRBV18|few
CASSSDYPTYEQYF
TGTGCCAGCTCATCGGACTATCCCACCTACGAGCAGTACTTC
>15|TRBJ2-3|TRBD2|TRBV6-2/TRBV6-3|many
CASKGLARYTDTQYF
TGTGCCAGCAAGGGACTAGCGAGATACACAGATACGCAGTATTTT
>16|TRBJ2-3|.|TRBV5-1|few
CASSISGIPSTDTQYF
TGCGCCAGCAGTATCTCAGGGATACCTAGCACAGATACGCAGTATTTT
>13|TRBJ1-1|.|TRBV9|.
CASSVGTPTEAFF
TGTGCCAGCAGCGTCGGGACCCCCACTGAAGCTTTCTTT
>13|TRBJ2-3|.|TRBV7-2|.
CASSQGPSDTQYF
TGTGCCAGCAGCCAAGGCCCCTCGGATACGCAGTATTTT
>16|TRBJ2-3|TRBD2|TRBV6-5|.
CASSSWTSGSTDTQYF
TGTGCCAGCAGTTCCTGGACTAGCGGGAGCACAGATACGCAGTATTTT
>15|TRBJ1-5|.|TRBV3-1|few
CASSQDGGGFPPQHF
TGTGCCAGCAGCCAAGATGGTGGGGGGTTTCCGCCCCAGCATTTT
>13|TRBJ2-5|.|TRBV20-1|.
CSASKTSQETQYF
TGCAGTGCTAGCAAGACTAGCCAAGAGACCCAGTACTTC
>13|TRBJ1-1|TRBD1|TRBV12-3/TRBV12-4|many
CASSRGQTTEAFF
TGTGCCAGCAGTCGGGGACAGACGACTGAAGCTTTCTTT
>15|TRBJ2-1|.|TRBV6-2/TRBV6-3|many
CASTQSAGAYNEQFF
TGTGCCAGCACCCAAAGCGCTGGAGCCTACAATGAGCAGTTCTTC
>12|TRBJ2-5|.|TRBV10-3|many
CAISANQETQYF
TGTGCCATCAGTGCGAACCAAGAGACCCAGTACTTC
>13|TRBJ1-1|.|TRBV12-3/TRBV12-4|few
CASNNLHGSEAFF
TGTGCCAGCAACAACCTTCACGGGAGTGAAGCTTTCTTT
>13|TRBJ1-1|.|TRBV20-1|many
CSARRTDNTEAFF
TGCAGTGCTAGAAGGACGGATAACACTGAAGCTTTCTTT
>15|TRBJ1-5|.|TRBV7-2|.
CASSLADRPLQPQHF
TGTGCCAGCAGCTTAGCCGACCGGCCTTTACAGCCCCAGCATTTT
>14|TRBJ2-7|.|TRBV9|.
CASSVDYDSHEQYF
TGTGCCAGCAGCGTGGACTACGATTCCCACGAGCAGTACTTC
>12|TRBJ2-5|.|TRBV6-1|.
CASRASGETQYF
TGTGCCAGCAGAGCTTCGGGAGAGACCCAGTACTTC
>14|TRBJ2-7|.|TRBV5-1|.
CASSLGGEPYEQYF
TGCGCCAGCAGCTTGGGGGGAGAACCGTACGAGCAGTACTTC
>13|TRBJ1-1|.|TRBV7-2|.
CASSSDSEWWAFF
TGTGCCAGCAGCTCGGACAGTGAGTGGTGGGCTTTCTTT
>14|TRBJ2-1|.|TRBV27|.
CASSGGGVHNEQFF
TGTGCCAGCAGTGGGGGCGGGGTCCACAATGAGCAGTTCTTC
>15|TRBJ1-6|TRBD1|TRBV7-8|few
CASSSLQGGNSPLHF
TGTGCCAGCAGCTCATTACAGGGGGGTAATTCACCCCTCCACTTT
>15|TRBJ1-1|TRBD1|TRBV5-1|.
CASSLVGQVNTEAFF
TGCGCCAGCAGCTTGGTTGGACAGGTTAACACTGAAGCTTTCTTT
>13|TRBJ2-2|.|TRBV10-3|.
CAIGNSNTGELFF
TGTGCCATCGGTAATTCGAACACCGGGGAGCTGTTTTTT
>14|TRBJ2-7|TRBD1|TRBV20-1|.
CSGATGQGAGEQYF
TGCAGTGGCGCCACAGGACAGGGGGCAGGGGAGCAGTACTTC
>15|TRBJ2-3|.|TRBV20-1|few
CSAEIGQGVLDTQYF
TGCAGTGCTGAAATTGGACAAGGGGTCTTAGATACGCAGTATTTT
>14|TRBJ1-4|TRBD1|TRBV5-4|.
CASSRGQANEKLFF
TGTGCCAGCAGCCGGGGACAGGCGAATGAAAAACTGTTTTTT
>16|TRBJ2-1|TRBD2|TRBV20-1|few
CSATVLAGSNYNEQFF
TGCAGTGCTACTGTCTTAGCGGGATCGAATTACAATGAGCAGTTCTTC
>17|TRBJ2-5|TRBD1|TRBV7-9|few
CASSLMGLTGEQETQYF
TGTGCCAGCAGCTTGATGGGCTTGACAGGGGAGCAAGAGACCCAGTACTTC
>13|TRBJ2-7|.|TRBV20-1|few
CSARDVMGYEQYF
TGCAGTGCTAGAGATGTTATGGGTTACGAGCAGTACTTC
>14|TRBJ1-1|TRBD1|TRBV6-1|few
CASSKGAADTEAFF
TGTGCCAGCAGTAAGGGGGCGGCGGACACTGAAGCTTTCTTT
>14|TRBJ1-2|.|TRBV30|.
CAWSAGTVNYGYTF
TGTGCCTGGAGTGCCGGGACGGTTAACTATGGCTACACCTTC
>15|TRBJ2-1|.|TRBV7-2|many
CASSFGHSYYNEQFF
TGTGCCAGCAGCTTTGGGCACAGTTATTACAATGAGCAGTTCTTC
>15|TRBJ2-1|TRBD2|TRBV11-2|.
CASSLVGGRYNEQFF
TGTGCCAGCAGCTTGGTGGGAGGGCGGTACAATGAGCAGTTCTTC
>12|TRBJ1-1|TRBD1|TRBV29-1|many
CSVGDSPTEAFF
TGCAGCGTGGGGGACAGCCCCACTGAAGCTTTCTTT
>15|TRBJ2-3|.|TRBV6-2/TRBV6-3|few
CASSRPSVQGDTQYF
TGTGCCAGCAGTAGGCCTAGCGTCCAGGGTGATACGCAGTATTTT
>16|TRBJ1-2|.|TRBV27|.
CASSGPRGILDYGYTF
TGTGCCAGCAGTGGACCACGGGGGATTTTAGATTATGGCTACACCTTC
>15|TRBJ2-5|.|TRBV5-1|many
CASSLSGQGGETQYF
TGCGCCAGCAGCCTCAGTGGACAGGGAGGGGAGACCCAGTACTTC
>13|TRBJ1-1|TRBD1|TRBV7-3|few
CASRLQGDTEAFF
TGTGCCAGCAGATTGCAGGGGGACACTGAAGCTTTCTTT